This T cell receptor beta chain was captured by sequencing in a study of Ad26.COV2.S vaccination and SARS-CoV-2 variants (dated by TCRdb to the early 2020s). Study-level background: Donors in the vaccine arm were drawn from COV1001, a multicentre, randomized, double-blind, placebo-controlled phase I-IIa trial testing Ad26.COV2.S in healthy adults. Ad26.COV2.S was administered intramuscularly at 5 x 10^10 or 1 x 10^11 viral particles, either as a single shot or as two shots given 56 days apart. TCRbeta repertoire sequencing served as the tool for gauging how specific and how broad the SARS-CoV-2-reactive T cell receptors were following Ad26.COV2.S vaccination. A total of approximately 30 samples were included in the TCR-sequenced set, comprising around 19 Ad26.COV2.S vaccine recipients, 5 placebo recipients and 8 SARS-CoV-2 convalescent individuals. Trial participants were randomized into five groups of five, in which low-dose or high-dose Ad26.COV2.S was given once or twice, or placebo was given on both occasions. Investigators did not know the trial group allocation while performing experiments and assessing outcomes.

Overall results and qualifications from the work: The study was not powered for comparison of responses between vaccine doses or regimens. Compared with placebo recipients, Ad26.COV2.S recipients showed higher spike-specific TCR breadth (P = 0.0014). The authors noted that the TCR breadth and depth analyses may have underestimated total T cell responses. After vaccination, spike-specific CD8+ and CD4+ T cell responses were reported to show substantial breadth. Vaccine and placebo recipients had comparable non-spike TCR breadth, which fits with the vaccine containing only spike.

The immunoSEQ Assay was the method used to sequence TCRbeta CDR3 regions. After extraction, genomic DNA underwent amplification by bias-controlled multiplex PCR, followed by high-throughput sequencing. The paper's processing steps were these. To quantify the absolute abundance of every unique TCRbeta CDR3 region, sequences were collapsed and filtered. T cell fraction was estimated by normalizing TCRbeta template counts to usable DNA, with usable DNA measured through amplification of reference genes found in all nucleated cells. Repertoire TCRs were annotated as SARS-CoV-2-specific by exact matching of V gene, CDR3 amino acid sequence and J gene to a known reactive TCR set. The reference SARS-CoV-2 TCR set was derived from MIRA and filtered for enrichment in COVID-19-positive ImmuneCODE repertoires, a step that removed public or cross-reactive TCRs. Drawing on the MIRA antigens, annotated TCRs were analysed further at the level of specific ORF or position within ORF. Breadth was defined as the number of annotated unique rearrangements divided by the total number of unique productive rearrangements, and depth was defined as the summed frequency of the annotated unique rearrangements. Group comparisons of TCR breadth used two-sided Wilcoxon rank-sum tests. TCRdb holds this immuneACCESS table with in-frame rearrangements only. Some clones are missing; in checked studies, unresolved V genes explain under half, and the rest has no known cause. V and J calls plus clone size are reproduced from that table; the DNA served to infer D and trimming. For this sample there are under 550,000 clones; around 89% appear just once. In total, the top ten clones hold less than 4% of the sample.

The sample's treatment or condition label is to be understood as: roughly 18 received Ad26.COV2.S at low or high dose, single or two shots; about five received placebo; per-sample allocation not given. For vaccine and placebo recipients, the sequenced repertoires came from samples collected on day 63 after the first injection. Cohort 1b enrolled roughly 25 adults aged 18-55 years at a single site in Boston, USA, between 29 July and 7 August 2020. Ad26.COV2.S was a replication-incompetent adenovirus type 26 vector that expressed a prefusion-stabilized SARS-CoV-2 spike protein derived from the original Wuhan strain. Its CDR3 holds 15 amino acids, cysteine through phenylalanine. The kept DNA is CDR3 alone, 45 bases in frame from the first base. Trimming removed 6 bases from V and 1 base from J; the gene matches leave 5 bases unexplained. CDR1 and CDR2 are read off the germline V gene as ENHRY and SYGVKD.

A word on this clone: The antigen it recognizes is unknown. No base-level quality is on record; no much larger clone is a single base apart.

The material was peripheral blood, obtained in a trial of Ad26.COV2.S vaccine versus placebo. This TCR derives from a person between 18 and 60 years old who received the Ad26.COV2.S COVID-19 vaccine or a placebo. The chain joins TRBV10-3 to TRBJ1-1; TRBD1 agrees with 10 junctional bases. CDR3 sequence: CAISSTGGRNTEAFF. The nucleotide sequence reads TGTGCCATCAGCTCGACAGGGGGCCGGAACACTGAAGCTTTCTTT.